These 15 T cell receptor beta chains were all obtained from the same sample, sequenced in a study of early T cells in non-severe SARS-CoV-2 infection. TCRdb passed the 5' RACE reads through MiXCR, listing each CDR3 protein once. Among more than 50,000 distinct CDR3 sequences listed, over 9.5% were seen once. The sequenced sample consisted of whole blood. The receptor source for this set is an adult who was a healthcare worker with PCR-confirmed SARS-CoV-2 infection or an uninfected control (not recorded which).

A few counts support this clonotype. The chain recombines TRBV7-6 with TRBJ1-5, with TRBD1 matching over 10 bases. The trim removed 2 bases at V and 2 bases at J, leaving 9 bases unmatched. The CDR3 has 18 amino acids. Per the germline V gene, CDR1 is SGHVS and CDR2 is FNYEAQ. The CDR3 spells CASSLRTGGIPRNQPQHF. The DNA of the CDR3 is TGTGCCAGCAGCTTAAGGACAGGGGGGATCCCCCGCAATCAGCCCCAGCATTTT.

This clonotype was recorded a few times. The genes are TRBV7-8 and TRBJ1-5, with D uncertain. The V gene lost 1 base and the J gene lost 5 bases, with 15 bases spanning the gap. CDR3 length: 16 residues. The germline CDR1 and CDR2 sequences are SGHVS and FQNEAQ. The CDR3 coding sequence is TGTGCCAGCAGCTTAGATGGTCCGGAACCCTATCAGCCCCAGCATTTT. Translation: CASSLDGPEPYQPQHF.

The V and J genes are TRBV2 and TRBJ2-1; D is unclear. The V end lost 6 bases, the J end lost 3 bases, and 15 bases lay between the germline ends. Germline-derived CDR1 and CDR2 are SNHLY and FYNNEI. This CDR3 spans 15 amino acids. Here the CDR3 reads CASRSDPLIYNEQFF. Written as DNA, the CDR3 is TGTGCCAGCAGGTCTGACCCATTAATCTACAATGAGCAGTTCTTC.

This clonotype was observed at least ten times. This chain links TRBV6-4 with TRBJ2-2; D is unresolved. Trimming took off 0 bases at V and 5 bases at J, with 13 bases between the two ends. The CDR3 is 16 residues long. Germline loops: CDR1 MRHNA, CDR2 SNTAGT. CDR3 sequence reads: CASSDSGSMGTGELFF. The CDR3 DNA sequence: TGTGCCAGCAGTGACTCAGGGTCCATGGGTACCGGGGAGCTGTTTTTT.

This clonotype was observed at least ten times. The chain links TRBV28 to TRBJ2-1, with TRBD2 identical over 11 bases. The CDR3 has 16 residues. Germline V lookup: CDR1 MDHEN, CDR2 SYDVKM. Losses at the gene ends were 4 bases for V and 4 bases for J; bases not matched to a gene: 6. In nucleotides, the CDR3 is TGTGCCAGCAGTTCGGATACTAGCGGGAGATACAATGAGCAGTTCTTC. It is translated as CASSSDTSGRYNEQFF.

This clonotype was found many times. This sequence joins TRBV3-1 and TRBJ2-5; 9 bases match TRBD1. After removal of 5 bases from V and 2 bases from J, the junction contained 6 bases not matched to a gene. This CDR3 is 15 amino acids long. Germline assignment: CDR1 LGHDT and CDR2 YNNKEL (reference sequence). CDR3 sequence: CASSWAGQGQETQYF. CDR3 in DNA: TGTGCCAGCAGCTGGGCGGGACAGGGACAAGAGACCCAGTACTTC.

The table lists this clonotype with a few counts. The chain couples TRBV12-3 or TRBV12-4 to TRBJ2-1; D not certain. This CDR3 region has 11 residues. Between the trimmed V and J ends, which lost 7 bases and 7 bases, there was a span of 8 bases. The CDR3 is CASTEENEQFF. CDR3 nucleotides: TGTGCCAGCACCGAGGAGAATGAGCAGTTCTTC.

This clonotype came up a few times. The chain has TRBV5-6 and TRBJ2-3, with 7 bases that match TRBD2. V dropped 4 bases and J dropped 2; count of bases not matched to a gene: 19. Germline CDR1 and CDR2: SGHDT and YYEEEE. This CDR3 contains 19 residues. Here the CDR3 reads CASSGGYPRSGKSTDTQYF. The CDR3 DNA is TGTGCCAGCAGCGGAGGGTATCCTCGGAGCGGGAAATCCACAGATACGCAGTATTTT. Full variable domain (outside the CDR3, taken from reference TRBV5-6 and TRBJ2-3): DAGVTQSPTHLIKTRGQQVTLRCSPKSGHDTVSWYQQALGQGPQFIFQYYEEEERQRGNFPDRFSGHQFPNYSSELNVNALLLGDSALYLCASSGGYPRSGKSTDTQYFGPGTRLTVL.

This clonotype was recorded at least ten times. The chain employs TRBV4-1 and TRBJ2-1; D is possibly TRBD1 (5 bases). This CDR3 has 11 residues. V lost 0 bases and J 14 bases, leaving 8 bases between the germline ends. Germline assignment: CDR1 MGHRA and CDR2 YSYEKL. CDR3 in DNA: TGCGCCAGCAGCCAAGACAGGGTGGAGTTCTTC. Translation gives CASSQDRVEFF.

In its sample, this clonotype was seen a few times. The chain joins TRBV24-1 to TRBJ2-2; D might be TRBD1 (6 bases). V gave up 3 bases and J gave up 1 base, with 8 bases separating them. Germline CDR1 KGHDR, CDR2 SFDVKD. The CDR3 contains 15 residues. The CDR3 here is CATSDLGQNTGELFF. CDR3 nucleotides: TGTGCCACCAGTGATCTGGGACAGAACACCGGGGAGCTGTTTTTT.

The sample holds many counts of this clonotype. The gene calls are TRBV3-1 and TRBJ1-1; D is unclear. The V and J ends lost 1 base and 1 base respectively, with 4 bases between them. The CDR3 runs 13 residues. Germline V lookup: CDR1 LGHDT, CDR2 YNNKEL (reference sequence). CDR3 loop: CASSQGQNTEAFF. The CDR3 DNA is TGTGCCAGCAGCCAAGGTCAGAACACTGAAGCTTTCTTT.

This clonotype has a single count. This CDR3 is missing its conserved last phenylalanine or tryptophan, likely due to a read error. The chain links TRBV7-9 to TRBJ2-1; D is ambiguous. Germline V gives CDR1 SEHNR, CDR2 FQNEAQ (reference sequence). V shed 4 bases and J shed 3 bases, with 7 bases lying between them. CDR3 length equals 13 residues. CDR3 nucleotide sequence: TGTGCCAGCAGCTCCCACGTCTACAATGAGCAGTTCCTC. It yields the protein CASSSHVYNEQFL.

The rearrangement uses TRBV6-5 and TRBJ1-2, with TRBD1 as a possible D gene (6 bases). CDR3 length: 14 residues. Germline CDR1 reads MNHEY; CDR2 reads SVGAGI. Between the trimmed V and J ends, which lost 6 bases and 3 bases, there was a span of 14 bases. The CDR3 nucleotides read TGTGCCAGCAGATTACACAGGGACGACTATGGCTACACCTTC. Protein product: CASRLHRDDYGYTF.

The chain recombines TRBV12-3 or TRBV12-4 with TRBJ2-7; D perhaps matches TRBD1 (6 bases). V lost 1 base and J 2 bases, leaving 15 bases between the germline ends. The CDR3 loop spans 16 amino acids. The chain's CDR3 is CASSLGRGLNPYEQYF. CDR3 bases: TGTGCCAGCAGTTTAGGCAGGGGATTGAACCCCTACGAGCAGTACTTC.

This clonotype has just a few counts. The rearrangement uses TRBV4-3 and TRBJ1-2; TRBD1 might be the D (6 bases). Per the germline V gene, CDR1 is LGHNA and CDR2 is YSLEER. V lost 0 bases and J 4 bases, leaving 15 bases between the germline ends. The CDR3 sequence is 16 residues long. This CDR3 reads CASSQEVDRTPYGYTF. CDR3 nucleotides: TGCGCCAGCAGCCAAGAAGTGGACAGAACTCCCTATGGCTACACCTTC.